Sequencing of this TCR beta chain was carried out in a study of a mutant IDH1 vaccine in newly diagnosed glioma (dated by TCRdb to about 2021). As for the study more broadly: Of the 25 to 40 treated patients, approximately 60% were male and about 38% were female, and the mean age was approximately 40 years. Six visits were used for peripheral blood collection: V03 (baseline), V05, V07, V10, V12 and V13. For exploratory analyses, approximately 23 treated patients had longitudinal TCRB deep sequencing done wherever samples were available. Prior to enrollment, standard therapy consisting of radiotherapy alone, temozolomide alone, or radiochemotherapy with temozolomide had been administered to patients, with the combination being received by most patients.

Preparation of the library involved the immunoSEQ multiplex PCR assay. The hsTCRB Kit was used according to the manufacturer's protocol to amplify rearranged TCR beta chain sequences. Sequencing of TCRB libraries was carried out on an Illumina MiSeq. Concerning the study's data processing: Demultiplexing, trimming and gene mapping were performed with the kit vendor's proprietary platform. This immuneACCESS table, as held by TCRdb, lists in-frame sequences with V and J called but not all clones. Of the missing ones, under half trace to an unresolved V gene in checked studies; the others have no known cause. The D gene and trimming were derived from the DNA, and the V and J assignments and clone size from that table. The sample table records around 88,000 clones; around 77% of these occur just once. In total, the top ten clones hold around 7.5% of the sample. The time point label of this sample denotes: baseline, week 1 (first vaccination visit). According to the study, the label for this sample's treatment or condition signals: pre-vaccination baseline after standard-of-care therapy. The donors had newly diagnosed IDH1-mutant astrocytomas of WHO grade 3 or 4 that showed loss of nuclear ATRX. The samples were drawn from NOA16, a multicentre, single-arm, open-label phase I trial in Germany that tested a mutant IDH1 peptide vaccine in humans for the first time. For immunogenicity testing, the blood drawn at visit V03 was used as the baseline sample. Genomic DNA for TCRB sequencing was extracted from EDTA blood using the DNeasy Blood and Tissue Kit.

The paper as a whole reports these results and caveats: Availability determined which PBMC samples were chosen for TCRB deep sequencing. Vaccine-induced immune responses across multiple MHC alleles were detected in approximately 93% of patients. The authors stated that sample limitations prevented analyses of patient blood samples from being reproduced. No apparent relationship was observed between pseudoprogression and alterations in the top peripheral T cell clonotypes detected by TCRB sequencing.

The CDR3 runs 15 residues from the cysteine to the phenylalanine. Only the CDR3 part of the read is kept: 45 bases, read in frame from the first base. Trimming costs V 1 base and J 8 bases, and their ends lie 15 bases apart. From a lookup of the germline V gene, CDR1 and CDR2 are SGHTA and FQGNSA. In regard to this clone: Its target antigen remains unknown. Base qualities are missing; no much larger clone stands one base away.

The material sequenced was PBMCs, taken from a glioma patient treated with radiotherapy, temozolomide or both. The sequence came from a man aged 40-50 years with glioma. The receptor chain draws on TRBV7-2 and TRBJ2-1; the D gene is unclear. The CDR3 in this case is CASSLEGRSVDEQFF. The DNA sequence is as follows: TGTGCCAGCAGCTTAGAGGGCAGGTCCGTGGATGAGCAGTTCTTC.